These 17 T cell receptor beta chains share one sample of origin, sequenced in a study of blood T cell repertoires in COVID-19. The protocol was immunoSEQ multiplex PCR, while the TCRdb copy is restricted to in-frame clones and leaves out a portion. The table records approximately 200,000 clones, approximately 91% of them present only once. Sequenced input: peripheral blood. The receptors derive from a young man with acute or convalescent COVID-19.

This sequence joins TRBV4-1 and TRBJ2-7, with D perhaps TRBD2 (5 bases). The CDR3 consists of 14 residues. The V gene's germline CDR1 is MGHRA and CDR2 YSYEKL. Trimming shortened V by 4 bases and J by 0 bases, and 10 bases separated the two germline ends. This CDR3 is CASSLTEGSYEQYF. CDR3 coding DNA: TGCGCCAGCAGCCTTACCGAGGGCTCCTACGAGCAGTACTTC.

The V gene is TRBV27, the J gene TRBJ2-3, with D possibly TRBD2 on 6 matching bases. V was cut by 4 bases and J by 4 bases, with 12 bases left in between. The germline V gene has CDR1 MNHEY and CDR2 SMNVEV (reference sequence). The CDR3 runs 14 residues. CDR3 DNA: TGTGCCAGCAGTTCCGGACTAAGAGCAGATACGCAGTATTTT. As protein: CASSSGLRADTQYF.

The V call is TRBV30, the J call TRBJ1-6, with TRBD1 as a possible D gene (5 bases). The CDR3 consists of 17 residues. V was shortened by 2 bases and J by 5 bases, with 19 bases between the two germline ends. The germline gives CDR1 GTSNPN, CDR2 SVGIG (reference sequence). The CDR3 DNA is TGTGCCTGGAGTCACGACACCTGGACGGACAATAATTCACCCCTCCACTTT. Protein product: CAWSHDTWTDNNSPLHF.

This chain connects TRBV6-5 to TRBJ1-2; a possible D gene is TRBD1 (6 bases). V lost 3 bases and J 6 bases, leaving 8 bases between the germline ends. The CDR3 has 12 amino acids. The V gene's germline CDR1 is MNHEY and CDR2 SVGAGI. CDR3 in DNA: TGTGCCAGCAGTTATGCAGGGGATGGCTACACCTTC. Translated, it gives CASSYAGDGYTF.

J is TRBJ2-5 and V is TRBV6-5; possible D gene TRBD1, 6 bases. The CDR3 covers 14 residues. The germline V and J ends were trimmed by 7 bases and 5 bases, with 17 bases remaining between them. Germline V CDR1 and CDR2: MNHEY, SVGAGI. The CDR3 sequence is CASTPRFGGETQYF. DNA for the CDR3: TGTGCCAGCACCCCGAGATTTGGGGGCGAGACCCAGTACTTC.

This sequence joins TRBV10-3 and TRBJ1-6, with D hard to call. The length of the CDR3 is 13 residues. V shed 4 bases and J shed 8 bases, with 9 bases lying between them. CDR1 is ENHRY and CDR2 is SYGVKD in the germline V gene. CDR3 sequence: CAISGLGDSPLHF. CDR3 sequence (DNA): TGTGCCATCAGTGGTTTAGGAGATTCACCCCTCCACTTT.

V gene TRBV6-5 combines with J gene TRBJ2-2, with D uncertain. CDR1 MNHEY and CDR2 SVGAGI come from the germline V gene. V was clipped by 7 bases and J by 6 bases, with 6 bases between them. This CDR3 is 11 amino acids long. The CDR3: CASNTPGELFF. The CDR3 bases are TGTGCCAGCAACACCCCCGGGGAGCTGTTTTTT.

This chain joins TRBV4-1 and TRBJ1-2, with 10 nucleotides matching TRBD1. J was trimmed by 8 bases and V by 4 bases; bases with no gene match: 4. CDR3 length: 13 amino acids. The germline V gene encodes CDR1 MGHRA and CDR2 YSYEKL. The CDR3 DNA reads as TGCGCCAGCAGCCGCGGGACAGGGGACGGCTACACCTTC. This encodes CASSRGTGDGYTF.

The rearrangement links TRBV6-2 or TRBV6-3 to TRBJ1-1; 8 positions agree with TRBD1. This CDR3 spans 14 amino acids. V was pared by 5 bases and J by 0 bases, with 2 bases of the junction left unmatched. The germline V gene encodes CDR1 MNHEY and CDR2 SVGEGT. DNA of the CDR3: TGTGCCAGCAGTCGACAGGGGATGAACACTGAAGCTTTCTTT. Amino acids: CASSRQGMNTEAFF.

This clone was seen a few times. The chain links TRBV28 to TRBJ1-5; 7 bases match TRBD1. This CDR3 region has 14 residues. The V gene end was trimmed by 11 bases and the J gene end by 4 bases; junction bases not matched to a gene: 11. Germline V CDR1 and CDR2: MDHEN, SYDVKM. DNA for the CDR3: TGTGCCTGCGAACTCAGGGGGGCAAATCAGCCCCAGCATTTT. Its translation: CACELRGANQPQHF.

The chain uses TRBV27 and TRBJ2-5; TRBD2 matches at 11 bases. V lost 5 bases and J lost 2; bases outside the gene matches: 4. There are 15 residues in the CDR3. Germline-derived CDR1 and CDR2 are MNHEY and SMNVEV (reference sequence). DNA for the CDR3: TGTGCCAGCAGTCCCGGGACTAGCGGACAAGAGACCCAGTACTTC. Its translation: CASSPGTSGQETQYF.

The gene calls are TRBV21-1 and TRBJ2-1; the D call of TRBD2 is as the table states it, not checked on the DNA. TRBV21-1 is a pseudogene segment. The CDR3 is made up of 17 amino acids. CDR3: CASSLPASGGPPGEQFF. In DNA, the CDR3 is TGTGCCAGCAGCCTACCCGCTAGCGGGGGGCCCCCTGGTGAGCAGTTCTTC.

This sequence joins TRBV6-5 and TRBJ2-7; the match to TRBD1 covers 7 bases. With V trimmed by 6 bases and J by 5 bases, 10 bases remained unmatched. The CDR3 spans 14 residues. In germline, CDR1 is MNHEY, CDR2 SVGAGI. CDR3 nucleotides: TGTGCCAGCAGGGGTGTAGGGGGCATGGACGAGCAGTACTTC. Its translation: CASRGVGGMDEQYF.

V usage is TRBV6-5 and J usage is TRBJ1-5; no reliable D call. The CDR3 extends over 13 amino acids. The V gene lost 8 bases and the J gene lost 7 bases, with 15 bases spanning the gap. CDR1 MNHEY and CDR2 SVGAGI come from the germline V gene. This CDR3 is CASRRESSQPQHF. CDR3 in DNA: TGTGCCAGCCGCCGGGAAAGTTCCCAGCCCCAGCATTTT.

The chain recombines TRBV5-1 with TRBJ1-2, with 7 bases aligning to TRBD1. The CDR3 spans 12 residues. Germline V lookup: CDR1 SGHRS, CDR2 YFSETQ. V gave up 0 bases and J gave up 7 bases; unmatched junction bases: 0. The CDR3 is CASSLDRGGYTF. Written as DNA, the CDR3 is TGCGCCAGCAGCTTGGACAGGGGTGGCTACACCTTC.

The gene calls are TRBV6-1 and TRBJ1-5, with 8 bases that match TRBD1. Germline trimming cut 3 bases from V and 6 bases from J; bases unmatched to any gene: 13. There are 17 residues in the CDR3. Germline CDR1 and CDR2: MNHNS and SASEGT. CDR3 sequence: CASSEIRAGGSGQPQHF. The CDR3, as DNA: TGTGCCAGCAGTGAGATAAGGGCAGGGGGCTCGGGTCAGCCCCAGCATTTT.

The rearrangement uses TRBV18 and TRBJ2-1; 11 bases map to TRBD1. The V and J ends lost 6 bases and 6 bases, in that order; junction bases with no gene match: 10. CDR3 size: 16 residues. Germline V gives CDR1 KGHSH, CDR2 LQKENI. CDR3 in DNA: TGTGCCAGCTCCCCCGGAACAGGGACAGGGGGCAATGAGCAGTTCTTC. Protein sequence: CASSPGTGTGGNEQFF.